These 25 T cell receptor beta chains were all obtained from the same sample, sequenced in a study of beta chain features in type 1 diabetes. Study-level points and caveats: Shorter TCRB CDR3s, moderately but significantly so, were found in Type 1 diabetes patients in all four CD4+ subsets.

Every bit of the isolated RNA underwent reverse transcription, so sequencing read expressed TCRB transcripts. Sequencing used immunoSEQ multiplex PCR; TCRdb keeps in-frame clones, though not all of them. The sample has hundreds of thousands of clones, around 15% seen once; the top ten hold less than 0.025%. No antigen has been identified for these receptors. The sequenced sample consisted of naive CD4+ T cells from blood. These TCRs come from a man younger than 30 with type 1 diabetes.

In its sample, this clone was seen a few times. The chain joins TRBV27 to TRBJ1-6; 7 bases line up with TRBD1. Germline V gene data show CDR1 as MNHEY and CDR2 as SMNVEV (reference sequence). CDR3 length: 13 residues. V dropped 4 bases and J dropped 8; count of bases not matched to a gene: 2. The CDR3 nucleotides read TGTGCCAGCAGTTCAGGGGGGTATTCACCCCTCCACTTT. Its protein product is CASSSGGYSPLHF.

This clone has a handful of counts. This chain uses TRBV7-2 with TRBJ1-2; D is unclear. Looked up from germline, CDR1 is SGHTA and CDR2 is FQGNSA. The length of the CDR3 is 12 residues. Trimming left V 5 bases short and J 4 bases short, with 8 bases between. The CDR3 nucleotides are TGTGCCAGCAGCGCAGACGGCTATGGCTACACCTTC. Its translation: CASSADGYGYTF.

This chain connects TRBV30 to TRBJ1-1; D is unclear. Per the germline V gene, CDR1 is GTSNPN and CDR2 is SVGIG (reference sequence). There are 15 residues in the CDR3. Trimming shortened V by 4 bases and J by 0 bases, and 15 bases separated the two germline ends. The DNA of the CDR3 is TGTGCCTGGAACCATAAGGGATCTCTGAACACTGAAGCTTTCTTT. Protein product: CAWNHKGSLNTEAFF. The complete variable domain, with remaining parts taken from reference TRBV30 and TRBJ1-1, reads SQTIHQWPATLVQPVGSPLSLECTVEGTSNPNLYWYRQAAGRGLQLLFYSVGIGQISSEVPQNLSASRPQDRQFILSSKKLLLSDSGFYLCAWNHKGSLNTEAFFGQGTRLTVV.

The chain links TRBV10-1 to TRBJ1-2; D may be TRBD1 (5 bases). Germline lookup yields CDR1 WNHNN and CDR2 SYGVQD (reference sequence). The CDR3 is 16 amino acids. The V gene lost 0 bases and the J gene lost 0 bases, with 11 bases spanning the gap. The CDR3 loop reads CASSESGQGPNYGYTF. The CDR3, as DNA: TGCGCCAGCAGTGAGTCGGGTCAGGGTCCTAACTATGGCTACACCTTC.

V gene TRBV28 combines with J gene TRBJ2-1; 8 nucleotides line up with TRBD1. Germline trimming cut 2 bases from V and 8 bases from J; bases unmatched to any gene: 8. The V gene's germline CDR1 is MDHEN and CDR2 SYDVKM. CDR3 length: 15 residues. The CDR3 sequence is CASSLIQGVFDEQFF. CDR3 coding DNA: TGTGCCAGCAGTTTAATACAGGGGGTGTTCGATGAGCAGTTCTTC.

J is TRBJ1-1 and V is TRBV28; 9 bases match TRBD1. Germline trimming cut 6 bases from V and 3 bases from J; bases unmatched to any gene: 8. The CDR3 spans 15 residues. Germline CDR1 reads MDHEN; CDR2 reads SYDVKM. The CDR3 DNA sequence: TGTGCCAGCAGACCCGGGACAGGGAGGGACACTGAAGCTTTCTTT. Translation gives CASRPGTGRDTEAFF.

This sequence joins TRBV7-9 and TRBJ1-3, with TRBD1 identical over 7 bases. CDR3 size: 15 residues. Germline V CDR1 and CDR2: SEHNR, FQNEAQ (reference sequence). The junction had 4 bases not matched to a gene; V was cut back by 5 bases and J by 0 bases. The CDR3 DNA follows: TGTGCCAGCAGCCAGGGGGGGTTCTCTGGAAACACCATATATTTT. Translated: CASSQGGFSGNTIYF.

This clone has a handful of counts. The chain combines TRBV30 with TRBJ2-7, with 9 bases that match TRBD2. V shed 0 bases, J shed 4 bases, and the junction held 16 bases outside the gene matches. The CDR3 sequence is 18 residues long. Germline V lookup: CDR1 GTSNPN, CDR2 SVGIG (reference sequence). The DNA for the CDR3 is TGTGCCTGGAGTGTAGGTCTAGCGGGGCCAACTAGACCATACGAGCAGTACTTC. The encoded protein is CAWSVGLAGPTRPYEQYF.

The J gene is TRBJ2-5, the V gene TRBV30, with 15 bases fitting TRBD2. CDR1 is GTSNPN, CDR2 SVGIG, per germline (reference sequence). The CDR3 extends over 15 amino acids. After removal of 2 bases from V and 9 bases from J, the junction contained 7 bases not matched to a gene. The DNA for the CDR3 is TGTGCCTGGAGTTCCCAGGGACTAGCGGGGGGTCCCCAGTACTTC. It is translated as CAWSSQGLAGGPQYF. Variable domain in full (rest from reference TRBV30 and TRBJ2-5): SQTIHQWPATLVQPVGSPLSLECTVEGTSNPNLYWYRQAAGRGLQLLFYSVGIGQISSEVPQNLSASRPQDRQFILSSKKLLLSDSGFYLCAWSSQGLAGGPQYFGPGTRLLVL.

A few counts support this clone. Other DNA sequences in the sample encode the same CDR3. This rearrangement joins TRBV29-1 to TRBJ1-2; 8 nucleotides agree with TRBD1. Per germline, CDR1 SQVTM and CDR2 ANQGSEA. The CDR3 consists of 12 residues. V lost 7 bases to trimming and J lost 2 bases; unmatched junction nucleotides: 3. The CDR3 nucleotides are TGCAGCGCAGGACAGGGCAACTATGGCTACACCTTC. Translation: CSAGQGNYGYTF.

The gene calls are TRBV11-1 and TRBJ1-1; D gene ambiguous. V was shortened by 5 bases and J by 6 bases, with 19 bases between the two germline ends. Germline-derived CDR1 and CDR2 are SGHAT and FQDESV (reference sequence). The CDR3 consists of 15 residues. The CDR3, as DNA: TGTGCCAGCAGCCCAAGACACGCCTTGCGACCTGAAGCTTTCTTT. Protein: CASSPRHALRPEAFF.

CDR3 nucleotide sequence: TGTGCCAGCAGGGGAGGGGCCTCAGCCACAGATACGCAGTATTTT. Amino acids: CASRGGASATDTQYF. The genes are TRBV7-9 and TRBJ2-3; 7 positions match TRBD2. Germline lookup yields CDR1 SEHNR and CDR2 FQNEAQ (reference sequence). V dropped 6 bases and J dropped 2; count of bases not matched to a gene: 8. The CDR3 sequence is 15 residues long.

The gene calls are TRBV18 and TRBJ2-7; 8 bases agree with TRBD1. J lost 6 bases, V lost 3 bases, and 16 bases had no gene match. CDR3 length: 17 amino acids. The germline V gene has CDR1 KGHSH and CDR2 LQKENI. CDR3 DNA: TGTGCCAGCTCACCGGGACAGGTTCGGAACCTCCAGGGCGAGCAGTACTTC. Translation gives CASSPGQVRNLQGEQYF.

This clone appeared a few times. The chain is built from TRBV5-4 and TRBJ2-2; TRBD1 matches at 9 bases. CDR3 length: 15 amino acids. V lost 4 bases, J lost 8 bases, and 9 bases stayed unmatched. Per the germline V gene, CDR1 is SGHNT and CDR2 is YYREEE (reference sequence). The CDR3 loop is CASSTTGGARGELFF. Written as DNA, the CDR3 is TGTGCCAGCAGCACTACAGGGGGCGCGAGGGGGGAGCTGTTTTTT. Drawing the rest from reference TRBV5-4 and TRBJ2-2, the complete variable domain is ETGVTQSPTHLIKTRGQQVTLRCSSQSGHNTVSWYQQALGQGPQFIFQYYREEENGRGNFPPRFSGLQFPNYSSELNVNALELDDSALYLCASSTTGGARGELFFGEGSRLTVL.

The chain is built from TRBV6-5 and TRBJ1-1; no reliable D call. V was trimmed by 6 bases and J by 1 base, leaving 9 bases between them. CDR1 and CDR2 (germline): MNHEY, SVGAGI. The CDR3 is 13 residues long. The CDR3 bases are TGTGCCAGCAGCTCTCTTTCGAACACTGAAGCTTTCTTT. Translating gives CASSSLSNTEAFF.

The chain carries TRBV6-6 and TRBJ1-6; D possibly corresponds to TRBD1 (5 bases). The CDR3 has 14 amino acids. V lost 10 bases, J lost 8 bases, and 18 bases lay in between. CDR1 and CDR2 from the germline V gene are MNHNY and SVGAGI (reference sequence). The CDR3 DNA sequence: TGTGCCACCTCACTGGGGGTCGGAGATTCACCCCTCCACTTT. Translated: CATSLGVGDSPLHF.

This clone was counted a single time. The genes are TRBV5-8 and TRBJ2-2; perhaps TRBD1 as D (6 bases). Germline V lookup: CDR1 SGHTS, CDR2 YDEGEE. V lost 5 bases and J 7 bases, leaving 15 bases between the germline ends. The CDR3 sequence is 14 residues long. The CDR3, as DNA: TGTGCCAGCAGGTCTAGGACAGTCCACGGGGAGCTGTTTTTT. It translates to CASRSRTVHGELFF.

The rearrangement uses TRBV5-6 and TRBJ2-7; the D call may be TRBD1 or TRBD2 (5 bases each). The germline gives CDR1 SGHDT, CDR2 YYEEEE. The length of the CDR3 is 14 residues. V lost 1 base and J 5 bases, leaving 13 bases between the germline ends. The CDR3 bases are TGTGCCAGCAGCTTGAGGCAGGGACGAAACGAGCAGTACTTC. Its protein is CASSLRQGRNEQYF.

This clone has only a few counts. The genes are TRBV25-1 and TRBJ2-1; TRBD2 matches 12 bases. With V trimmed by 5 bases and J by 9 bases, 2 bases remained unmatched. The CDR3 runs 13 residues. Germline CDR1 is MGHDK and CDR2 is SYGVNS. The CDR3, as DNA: TGTGCCAGCAGTCTAGCGGGGGGGCTTGAGCAGTTCTTC. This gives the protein CASSLAGGLEQFF.

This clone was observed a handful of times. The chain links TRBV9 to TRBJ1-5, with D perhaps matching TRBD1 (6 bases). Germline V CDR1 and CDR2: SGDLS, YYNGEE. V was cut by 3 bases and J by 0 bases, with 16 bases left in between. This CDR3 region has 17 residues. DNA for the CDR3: TGTGCCAGCAGCGCGGGAGTTGGGACATTTAGCAATCAGCCCCAGCATTTT. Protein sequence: CASSAGVGTFSNQPQHF.

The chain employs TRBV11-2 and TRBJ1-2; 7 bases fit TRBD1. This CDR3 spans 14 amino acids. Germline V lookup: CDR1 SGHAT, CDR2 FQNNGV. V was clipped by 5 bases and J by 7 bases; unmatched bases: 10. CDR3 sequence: CASSLTLGTVGYTF. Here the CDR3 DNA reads TGTGCCAGCAGCCTAACGCTGGGGACAGTTGGCTACACCTTC.

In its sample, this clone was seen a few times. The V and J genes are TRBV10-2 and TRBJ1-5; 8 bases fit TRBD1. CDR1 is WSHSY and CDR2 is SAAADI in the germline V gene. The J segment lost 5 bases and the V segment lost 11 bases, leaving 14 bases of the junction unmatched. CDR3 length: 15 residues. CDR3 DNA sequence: TGCGCCGCGGCCCCCCAGGACAGGGTGGATCAGCCCCAGCATTTT. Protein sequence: CAAAPQDRVDQPQHF.

The CDR3 bases are TGCAGCGTTGTAGGGGAAGGAGAGACCCAGTACTTC. It codes for CSVVGEGETQYF. The chain couples TRBV29-1 to TRBJ2-5; perhaps TRBD1 as D (5 bases). Deletions cut 4 bases from V and 4 bases from J, with 10 bases between. This CDR3 region has 12 residues. Germline assignment: CDR1 SQVTM and CDR2 ANQGSEA. Together with reference TRBV29-1 and TRBJ2-5, the CDR3 gives the full variable domain: SAVISQKPSRDICQRGTSLTIQCQVDSQVTMMFWYRQQPGQSLTLIATANQGSEATYESGFVIDKFPISRPNLTFSTLTVSNMSPEDSSIYLCSVVGEGETQYFGPGTRLLVL.

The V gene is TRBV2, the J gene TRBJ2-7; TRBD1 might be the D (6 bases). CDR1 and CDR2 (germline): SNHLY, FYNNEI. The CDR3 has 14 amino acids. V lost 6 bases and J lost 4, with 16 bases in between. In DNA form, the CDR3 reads TGTGCCAGCAGCTTAGGCCGGGACAATTACGAGCAGTACTTC. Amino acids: CASSLGRDNYEQYF.

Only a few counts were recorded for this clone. The CDR3 protein is CAISESDPGLAGGRNEQFF. The CDR3, as DNA: TGTGCCATCAGTGAGTCCGACCCGGGACTAGCGGGGGGGCGGAATGAGCAGTTCTTC. The chain combines TRBV10-3 with TRBJ2-1; TRBD2 matches at 16 bases. CDR1 and CDR2 from the germline V gene are ENHRY and SYGVKD. The V and J ends lost 0 bases and 7 bases, in that order; junction bases with no gene match: 9. The CDR3 totals 19 residues.